What follows describes a single T cell receptor (beta chain). Its antigen is still unknown. Per-base qualities were not stored, and no clone one base away is much larger. Libraries were built with the immunoSEQ multiplex PCR assay. For the multiplex PCR, a mixture combining 60 forward primers for TCR Vbeta segments and 13 reverse primers for TCR Jbeta segments was used. Amplification of the CDR3 region of rearranged TCR beta genes was performed with a multiplex PCR assay on genomic DNA. On the Illumina HiSeq System, the amplified TCR beta libraries were sequenced as 87-base-pair reads. The original methods were these. Across the 600 to 700 repertoires, a later analysis counted about 81 million unique TCR beta chains, roughly 11 million of which were shared by at least two donors. To remove PCR and sequencing errors, raw reads were error-corrected and collapsed into unique sequences using a nearest-neighbor algorithm that merged closely related sequences. V, D and J gene segments were assigned by aligning CDR3 sequences to IMGT reference sequences. For a sequence to be retained, a match of at least six nucleotides was required to both a V gene segment and a J gene segment. A rearrangement counted as productive if the CDR3 had no stop codons and remained in frame with V and J, and every other rearrangement counted as non-productive. Following IMGT convention, CDR3 was defined as the stretch from the second conserved V-encoded cysteine to the conserved J-encoded phenylalanine. In an earlier analysis of some 550 of the donors, sequences lacking an unambiguous match to a single V gene segment were excluded. In an earlier analysis of 587 of the donors, a V segment was called functional when productive rearrangements were above 56.7%, and segregating when the standard deviation between donors exceeded 5%. A statistical classification framework was built for diagnosing cytomegalovirus status from the catalog of TCR beta chain sequences. A later analysis assigned V and J genes by comparing TCR nucleotide sequences with IMGT/GENE-DB human TR gene sequences. The TCRdist pipeline was used in a later analysis to assign CDR3 sequences and most-parsimonious VDJ recombination scenarios. In a later analysis, each TCR beta chain was defined by its CDR3 amino acid sequence together with its V-gene family, and reads without a unique V-gene family were excluded. A later analysis removed 600 or so highly shared, low-generation-probability nucleotide sequences to deal with suspected cross-contamination and a sequencing artifact. A later analysis calculated a clonal expansion index for each public chain from normalized within-repertoire ranks of inferred template counts. In a later analysis, generation probabilities were computed with a VDJ recombination model fitted to out-of-frame rearrangements, and the resulting probabilities were checked against IGoR. In a later analysis, TCR-TCR, TCR-HLA and TCR-CMV co-occurrence was scored with hypergeometric tests, and a repertoire-size bias correction was applied to TCR pairs. False discovery rates were estimated in a later analysis by permuting HLA or CMV assignments 20 times. In a later analysis, co-occurring TCRs were grouped with DBSCAN, and TCRdist sequence similarity was added when clustering was performed within HLA-allele-positive subsets. For co-occurrence clustering, repertoires with fewer than 30,000 or more than 120,000 public chains were excluded, along with four to six repertoires with anomalous nucleotide sharing. The table comes from immuneACCESS by way of TCRdb, which keeps in-frame sequences with V and J called. Part of the clones is missing from these tables; in studies checked, under half for an unresolved V gene and the rest for unknown reasons. V and J calls plus clone size are reproduced from that table; the DNA served to infer D and trimming. Present in this sample are over 110,000 clones, around 77% of which were seen just once. The top ten hold about 0.97% of the sample.

In total, approximately 690 healthy bone marrow donors made up the cohort. At the time of sampling, all cohort members were nominally healthy, though unrecorded immune exposures were likely present. The donor tested CMV seronegative and was one of the 352 seronegative cohort members. A peripheral blood sample was provided by each donor, and peripheral blood mononuclear cells were used for TCR beta sequencing. Genomic DNA was extracted from the blood cell samples with the Qiagen DNeasy Blood Extraction Kit. The entry originates in a study of cytomegalovirus exposure and HLA in healthy donors (dated by TCRdb to about 2017). The study in broad terms: An earlier analysis of more than 550 of the donors reported 276 Gb of sequence data and 100 million to 120 million unique TCR beta sequences obtained from roughly 170 million T cells. Donor age, sex, ethnicity and CMV serostatus were collected together with the repertoire data. About five DR-DQ haplotypes were treated as single units for association and clustering because of strong linkage in the cohort. The study was designed to test whether signatures of past pathogen exposure could be identified by cataloging public T cell receptors. A later analysis re-examined previously published TCR beta repertoires from 500 to 700 donors and added high-resolution HLA genotyping to investigate patterns of TCR occurrence. All discovery cohort repertoires had been generated on a single sequencing platform. Genome-wide SNP genotypes for about 65% of the roughly 700 donors were used in a later genetic analysis, which treated that subset as a discovery cohort. In the later analysis, no new phenotypic data were used to find candidate immune exposures; instead, reliance was placed on TCR beta sequences and their occurrence across donors. The number of donors typed differed by locus, with about 620-630 for A, B, C, DRB1 and DQB1, over 500 for DQA1, over 600 for DPA1, and roughly 450 for DPB1. The study combined high-throughput TCR immunosequencing, statistical association of individual TCRs with disease status, and machine learning to predict cytomegalovirus infection status. In an earlier analysis of roughly 580 of the donors, high-throughput TCR beta sequencing was used to judge whether each TCR beta V gene segment behaved as functional or pseudogenic. In addition to the first cohort of around 670 subjects, a separate validation cohort of about 120 different subjects was used. Both class I and class II loci were covered by HLA typing, at four-digit resolution. The genetic ancestry cluster associated with self-reported Caucasian donors included over 80% of the approximately 430 genotyped donors. The T cell repertoires of 666 subjects were profiled by immunosequencing and related to cytomegalovirus serostatus. About 280 gigabases of sequencing data and approximately 85 million unique TCR sequences were included in an early release covering roughly 600 HLA-typed donors. Among about 370 genotyped donors of the cohort, an average of around 220,000 unique TCR beta nucleotide sequences was sequenced per donor, of which 15% to 20% were non-productive.

CDR1 is given as ENHRY and CDR2 as SYGVKD, both from the germline V gene. The CDR3 has 16 amino acids, counting the end cysteine and phenylalanine. CDR3 DNA is the only sequence kept; it has 48 bases, read in frame from the first base. V loses 0 bases of germline sequence and J loses 0 bases, and the interval between the two ends is 10 bases. Study-wide conclusions, independent of this receptor: Some IMGT-functional V segments, including TRBV6-2 and TRBV6-3, could not be told apart with the 87-base-pair reads, so those segments were excluded. According to a later genetic analysis, donors in an Asian-associated ancestry cluster had fewer N-insertions in productive TCRs than the roughly 670-donor mean. In both the original and validation cohorts, the classifier was reported to diagnose cytomegalovirus status with high specificity and sensitivity. In a later analysis, the rate of TCR association differed among HLA loci, with DRB1 alleles having the most associated TCRs and HLA-C alleles having the fewest. In a later analysis, several top co-occurrence clusters were reported to appear linked to parvovirus B19, influenza, CMV and Epstein-Barr virus. A few of the identified cytomegalovirus-associated TCR beta chains were confirmed in vitro to be specific for cytomegalovirus antigens. Compared with equally common non-associated chains, HLA-associated TCR beta chains in a later analysis were more clonally expanded and had lower generation probabilities. A later analysis found that most CMV-associated TCR beta chains appeared HLA-restricted, with HLA associations seemingly driven largely by CMV exposure. Because HLA typing was missing for some donors at each locus, association tests included only the typed subset. In the study, some 160 TCR beta chains were listed as associated with cytomegalovirus. For the cohort, immune exposure information was limited to CMV serostatus. The sequencing pipeline was judged likely to have produced a cluster of highly shared sequence variants as a technical artifact. The presence/absence analyses assumed that sequencing depth was roughly uniform across donors, and that assumption may not be true. An association between a missense DCLRE1C variant and V-gene and J-gene trimming of TCR beta chains was found in a later genetic analysis and replicated in an independent cohort. Strong co-occurrence of HLA alleles, especially DR and DQ, made assigning TCR associations to individual alleles difficult. In an earlier analysis of 450 to 750 of the donors, most TCR beta V segments appeared in productive rearrangements about 87% or about 30% of the time, broadly matching IMGT annotations. A further reported finding was that TCR beta sequences accurately predicted the HLA-A and HLA-B alleles for most subjects in the first cohort. Linkage disequilibrium might explain the correlated functional status among segregating V segments, but an unknown experimental factor could not be ruled out. Because counts were too low, about 17 rarely observed V segments, including chromosome 9 orphons, were excluded from the earlier analysis of around 640 of the donors. The cohort was sequenced for TCR beta chains only, and without alpha or paired-chain data the features that could be detected were limited. Across donors, most TCR sequences were observed very rarely, whereas some public TCRs were present in many individuals. It was suggested by the authors that the approach could potentially be generalized to other disease states and immunological phenotypes. A later analysis associated 15,000 or so TCR beta sequences with specific HLA alleles at a false discovery rate of 0.05.

Sequencing was carried out using PBMCs. This TCR was sampled from a man between 18 and 29 years old in good health and CMV-seronegative. In this chain, TRBV10-3 is recombined with TRBJ2-3; the D gene cannot be named for sure. The CDR3 corresponds to CAISESTLASTDTQYF. In nucleotides, the sequence is TGTGCCATCAGTGAGTCGACTCTGGCTAGCACAGATACGCAGTATTTT.